This T cell receptor (beta chain) comes out of a study of blood T cell repertoires in COVID-19 (dated by TCRdb to the early 2020s). The study in broad terms: Samples from collaborators originated in the United States, Italy and Spain and spanned both the acute and convalescent phases of COVID-19. Samples were obtained from the ongoing ImmuneRACE study (first 160 participants) and from 1,254 subjects provided by 6 global collaborators. The repertoires were made available in a free public database intended to serve as a resource for research on the immune response to SARS-CoV-2. The sample metadata nearly always contained a de-identified subject ID, COVID-19 status, age in years and sex. The prospective study material was composed of cDNA or gDNA derived from T cells, B-cell-depleted T cells, or PBMCs. Where available, HLA class I and class II types were taken from metadata supplied by the sample provider and were not determined by assay-based typing. Subjects who had been exposed to COVID-19, were actively infected with it, or had recovered from it provided the deeply sampled blood TCRbeta repertoires that made up the dataset.

Participants in the prospective study were aged roughly 18 to 100 years, lived in 24 United States geographic areas, and enrolled through a virtual design. Cohort assignment in the prospective study relied on participant-reported clinical history from a screening survey and a study questionnaire. In the prospective study, whole blood, serum and a nasopharyngeal or oropharyngeal swab were collected from each participant by mobile phlebotomists. Participants in the prospective study had the option to provide additional blood draws and questionnaires over an approximately 2-month period. Prospective study blood samples were shipped either frozen or at room temperature before DNA extraction. Ends trimmed: V by 1 base, J by 3 bases; bases unmatched to a gene: 5. There are 16 amino acids in the CDR3, from cysteine to phenylalanine inclusive. The kept DNA is CDR3 alone, 48 bases in frame from the first base. According to the germline V gene, CDR1 reads MGHRA and CDR2 reads YSYEKL.

As concerns this clone: The target of this receptor is not known. No per-base quality is available; no much larger clone lies one base away.

What the work shows at the level of the full study, not this receptor alone: The quantity of clinical and demographic metadata differed by source and by participant and was supplied without curation.

The immunoSEQ Assay, a bias-controlled multiplex PCR, was used to amplify TCRbeta CDR3 regions from genomic DNA. The paper's processing steps were these. The number of nucleated cells in each sample was estimated from the amplification of reference gene primers within the assay. To quantify the absolute abundance of each unique TCRbeta CDR3 rearrangement, sequence reads were collapsed and filtered. Productive Simpson clonality was computed per sample as the square root of Simpson's diversity index over productive rearrangements. As stored in TCRdb, this immuneACCESS dataset retains in-frame rearrangements with V and J assigned. A fraction of the clones does not appear; measured against another copy, unresolved V genes explain less than half of the discrepancy, and the remainder lacks a known reason. V, J and clone size derive from that table, while D and trimming were established from the DNA sequence. The sample data list some 190,000 clones, and roughly 87% of these were observed just once. The top ten hold approximately 2.1% of the sample.

The sequence came from a woman between 40 and 50 years old with acute COVID-19. Sequencing input: PBMCs or T cells enriched from blood (not recorded which). The chain is made from TRBV4-1 and TRBJ2-1, with 8 bases aligning to TRBD2. CDR3 loop: CASSQGAGGHYNEQFF. Here is the DNA: TGCGCCAGCAGCCAAGGGGCGGGAGGCCACTACAATGAGCAGTTCTTC.